This TCR beta chain was sequenced in a study of shared clonotypes between healthy human individuals. Study-wide findings and caveats: A few donors shared approximately 5% of their naive CD4 clonotypes. Sorted-subset sequencing was shown by rarefaction to be incomplete despite large depth. Estimated richness was generally greater in naive than memory subsets.

V gave up 4 bases and J gave up 0 bases, with 16 bases separating them. CDR1 and CDR2 from the germline V gene are MNHEY and SMNVEV (reference sequence). The CDR3 is 16 residues long. Of note for this clone: Its antigen remains unknown.

Sequencing used immunoSEQ multiplex PCR; TCRdb keeps in-frame clones, though not all of them. The data contain 90,000 to 120,000 clones, about 70% of them singletons. This chain links TRBV27 with TRBJ2-7, with a weak D call TRBD2 (6 bases). Sequenced: memory CD8+ T cells sorted from blood. Specified subset: CD45RO+ cells pooled with CCR7-negative TemRA cells. The clonotype was recovered from a woman aged 30 to 39 in good health. The CDR3, as DNA: TGTGCCAGCAGTTCCAAACAGGAGGGTCCCTCCTACGAGCAGTACTTC. Amino acid sequence: CASSSKQEGPSYEQYF.